This TCR beta chain appears in the sequencing data of a study of T cell responses to AZD1222 COVID-19 vaccine. The CDR3 loop spans 16 amino acids. V was pared by 1 base and J by 3 bases, with 12 bases between. CDR1 is LGHNA and CDR2 is YNFKEQ in the germline V gene. TCRdb's table, derived via immunoSEQ multiplex PCR, lists solely in-frame clones and lacks some. The table shows 65,000 to 70,000 clones, with approximately 87% occurring only once. This clone has only one observation. What it binds is unknown. Study-wide results and caveats: When two AZD1222 doses had been given, Spike-specific TCR breadth and depth rose. Donors were chiefly white British, with a greater number of females, and clonal diversity was perhaps underestimated. The CD4 TCRs associated with vaccination extended across spike and predominated at 160-218 and 743-854.

The chain uses TRBV4-2 and TRBJ2-2; possible D gene TRBD2, 6 bases. The sequencing used peripheral blood, collected 28 days after the second AZD1222 dose. The TCR originated in an adult who received the AZD1222 COVID-19 vaccine. In nucleotides, the CDR3 is TGTGCCAGCAGCCAAGCGCGGGGAGTGGACACCGGGGAGCTGTTTTTT. It is translated as CASSQARGVDTGELFF.